These 14 T cell receptor beta chains were sequenced from one sample in a study of cytomegalovirus exposure and HLA in healthy donors. 60 Vbeta and 13 Jbeta primers were used in PCR. The assay was immunoSEQ multiplex PCR, and TCRdb's table has in-frame clones only and misses some. The sample shows over 150,000 clones, around 77% of them seen only once. Sequencing was performed on PBMCs. The receptors here all came from a woman aged 25 to 39 in good health and CMV-seronegative.

The chain has TRBV2 and TRBJ1-3; the match to TRBD1 covers 8 bases. J was trimmed by 2 bases and V by 4 bases; bases with no gene match: 4. The CDR3 loop spans 15 amino acids. Per the germline V gene, CDR1 is SNHLY and CDR2 is FYNNEI. For the CDR3, the DNA is TGTGCCAGCAGTGTGCAGGGGGCGACTGGAAACACCATATATTTT. It specifies CASSVQGATGNTIYF.

This chain uses TRBV15 with TRBJ1-4, with D unresolved. The CDR3 has 14 amino acids. Trimming left V 3 bases short and J 7 bases short, with 12 bases between. The V gene's germline CDR1 is LNHNV and CDR2 YYDKDF (reference sequence). Here the CDR3 DNA reads TGTGCCACCAGCAGCGCCTCGAGCGGTGAAAAACTGTTTTTT. This sequence encodes CATSSASSGEKLFF.

V is TRBV5-4 and J is TRBJ2-1; TRBD2 matches 9 bases. Trimming took 0 bases from V and 5 from J; bases not matched to a gene: 6. Per germline, CDR1 SGHNT and CDR2 YYREEE (reference sequence). The CDR3 extends over 16 amino acids. CDR3 DNA sequence: TGTGCCAGCAGCTTGGCCTGGACTAGCGATAACAATGAGCAGTTCTTC. It yields the protein CASSLAWTSDNNEQFF.

This clone was seen just once. V gene TRBV6-1 combines with J gene TRBJ2-3; 9 bases are a match to TRBD2. Germline lookup yields CDR1 MNHNS and CDR2 SASEGT. V lost 3 bases, J lost 0 bases, and 13 bases stayed unmatched. The CDR3 runs to 19 residues. The chain's CDR3 is CASSDGSGGQLLSTDTQYF. CDR3 coding DNA: TGTGCCAGCAGTGATGGTAGCGGGGGCCAATTGCTTAGCACAGATACGCAGTATTTT.

The CDR3 here is CASIPLGGNEAEAFF. The CDR3 nucleotides are TGTGCCAGCATTCCTCTAGGAGGGAACGAAGCCGAAGCTTTCTTT. The rearrangement uses TRBV5-6 and TRBJ1-1, with D unclear. Germline values: CDR1 SGHDT, CDR2 YYEEEE. V lost 6 bases and J 8 bases, leaving 23 bases between the germline ends. This CDR3 has 15 amino acids.

The genes are TRBV9 and TRBJ2-5; 8 bases are a match to TRBD1. Germline trimming cut 3 bases from V and 4 bases from J; bases unmatched to any gene: 5. Per the germline V gene, CDR1 is SGDLS and CDR2 is YYNGEE. The CDR3 runs to 14 residues. The CDR3 sequence is CASSAGGPGETQYF. The CDR3 DNA reads as TGTGCCAGCAGCGCAGGGGGCCCCGGAGAGACCCAGTACTTC.

There are a few counts of this clone. This sequence joins TRBV6-4 and TRBJ2-1, with 7 positions matching TRBD1. CDR3 length equals 15 residues. Germline V gene data show CDR1 as MRHNA and CDR2 as SNTAGT. Trimming cost V 9 bases and J 5 bases; bases outside gene matches: 13. For the CDR3, the DNA is TGTGCCAGTAGGGATCCGGGACAGAAAAACAATGAGCAGTTCTTC. This sequence encodes CASRDPGQKNNEQFF.

The rearrangement joins TRBV7-9 to TRBJ1-3; no firm D call. The CDR3 runs to 17 residues. The germline CDR1 and CDR2 sequences are SEHNR and FQNEAQ (reference sequence). V lost 3 bases and J lost 1, with 16 bases in between. CDR3 sequence: CASSFYYSTDSGNTIYF. DNA of the CDR3: TGTGCCAGCAGCTTCTACTATTCGACGGATTCTGGAAACACCATATATTTT.

The V call is TRBV7-2, the J call TRBJ2-5, with TRBD2 as a possible D gene (5 bases). Between the trimmed V and J ends, which lost 7 bases and 5 bases, there was a span of 14 bases. CDR3 length: 13 residues. Looked up from germline, CDR1 is SGHTA and CDR2 is FQGNSA. The CDR3, as DNA: TGTGCCAGCATCTACCGAGGGCAGGAGACCCAGTACTTC. Its protein product is CASIYRGQETQYF.

This clone was seen only a few times. The J gene is TRBJ1-4, the V gene TRBV7-6; D unresolved. Trimming left V 1 base short and J 3 bases short, with 6 bases between. The CDR3 totals 14 residues. The germline gives CDR1 SGHVS, CDR2 FNYEAQ. As DNA, the CDR3 is TGTGCCAGCAGCTTAGATGCGTCTAATGAAAAACTGTTTTTT. It translates to CASSLDASNEKLFF.

V gene TRBV7-2 combines with J gene TRBJ1-4, with 10 bases fitting TRBD1. Germline assignment: CDR1 SGHTA and CDR2 FQGNSA. V was clipped by 5 bases and J by 1 base; unmatched bases: 10. CDR3 length: 18 amino acids. In nucleotides, the CDR3 is TGTGCCAGCAGCGGCCGACAGGGGGCAGGGCGAACTAATGAAAAACTGTTTTTT. Encoded protein: CASSGRQGAGRTNEKLFF. Drawing the rest from reference TRBV7-2 and TRBJ1-4, the complete variable domain is GAGVSQSPSNKVTEKGKDVELRCDPISGHTALYWYRQSLGQGLEFLIYFQGNSAPDKSGLPSDRFSAERTGGSVSTLTIQRTQQEDSAVYLCASSGRQGAGRTNEKLFFGSGTQLSVL.

The rearrangement links TRBV20-1 to TRBJ1-2, with D uncertain. Germline V gene lookup returns CDR1 DFQATT and CDR2 SNEGSKA (reference sequence). Trimming removed 4 bases from V and 2 bases from J, with 5 bases in between. The CDR3 totals 11 residues. In DNA, the CDR3 is TGCAGTGCTAACGGGAACTATGGCTACACCTTC. Its translation: CSANGNYGYTF.

The gene calls are TRBV9 and TRBJ2-7, with 7 bases fitting TRBD1. Germline V lookup: CDR1 SGDLS, CDR2 YYNGEE. V shed 0 bases, J shed 2 bases, and the junction held 5 bases outside the gene matches. The CDR3 runs 15 residues. The DNA of the CDR3 is TGTGCCAGCAGCGTAGCGGACAGGACACCCTACGAGCAGTACTTC. This codes for CASSVADRTPYEQYF.

The chain recombines TRBV21-1 with TRBJ1-4; the table's D call TRBD1 went unverified against the DNA. TRBV21-1 is given as a pseudogene. This CDR3 comprises 16 residues. CDR3 in DNA: TGTGCCAGCAGCAAACCGGGACATTCAACTAATGAAAAACTGTTTTTT. Translating gives CASSKPGHSTNEKLFF.